The 10 T cell receptor beta chains listed next were all sequenced from one sample in a study of low-dose radiotherapy and immunotherapy resistance in tumors. The sample's time point: before trial treatment. PCR amplification of the TCRs was performed with Phusion for 20 PCR cycles, and it relied on a constant-region primer together with a V-primer adapter. Each CDR3 protein gets one entry after TCRdb re-called the reads with MiXCR. The sample contains tens of thousands of distinct CDR3 sequences, roughly 12% of which appear only once. The sample consisted of PBMCs, taken before treatment. The receptors shown here come from a female donor with ovarian cancer.

This clonotype occurred once. A far larger clone is a single base away, which makes a read error likely. V is TRBV30 and J is TRBJ2-1, with 8 bases identical to TRBD1. V shed 8 bases and J 10 bases; nucleotides not matched to a gene: 13. The CDR3 has 13 amino acids. Germline V gives CDR1 GTSNPN, CDR2 SVGIG (reference sequence). As DNA, the CDR3 is TGTGCCCGCCGGGACAGGAAAGAGTACGAGCAGTTCTTC. Translating it yields CARRDRKEYEQFF.

This clonotype was detected ten times or more. V is TRBV6-5 and J is TRBJ2-4; TRBD2 matches at 7 bases. Looked up from germline, CDR1 is MNHEY and CDR2 is SVGAGI. The CDR3 loop spans 18 amino acids. The trim removed 3 bases at V and 1 base at J, leaving 12 bases unmatched. The CDR3: CASSYERGLPGAKNIQYF. In nucleotides, the CDR3 is TGTGCCAGCAGTTATGAGCGGGGACTCCCGGGGGCCAAAAACATTCAGTACTTC.

This clonotype came up many times. At one end, the junction sequence differs from germline, possibly due to a read error. In nucleotides, the CDR3 is TGTGCCAGCAGTTCTCCCGGACAGAAGCCCGACTTC. The encoded protein is CASSSPGQKPDF. This chain links TRBV28 with TRBJ2-7; D might be TRBD1 (6 bases). This CDR3 has 12 amino acids. The germline V gene encodes CDR1 MDHEN and CDR2 SYDVKM.

This clonotype was seen at least ten times. CDR3 loop: CASSLRGNPTGELFF. The CDR3 DNA sequence: TGTGCCAGCAGCCTCAGGGGAAACCCCACCGGGGAGCTGTTTTTT. The V call is TRBV6-2 or TRBV6-3, the J call TRBJ2-2; D is possibly TRBD1 (6 bases). Trimming took off 6 bases at V and 4 bases at J, with 15 bases between the two ends. This CDR3 is 15 amino acids long. Germline CDR1 reads MNHEY; CDR2 reads SVGEGT.

Comment on this clonotype: A much bigger clone sits one base away, suggesting this may be a read error. The chain combines TRBV7-3 with TRBJ2-5, with 14 bases identical to TRBD2. The germline V gene encodes CDR1 SGHTA and CDR2 FQGTGA. The junction had 7 bases not matched to a gene; V was cut back by 5 bases and J by 2 bases. CDR3 length: 17 amino acids. The CDR3, as DNA: TGTGCCAGCAGCCCCGGGACTAGCGGGGGCAAACAAGAGACCCAGTACTTC. Its translation is CASSPGTSGGKQETQYF. The full variable domain, with the rest looked up from reference TRBV7-3 and TRBJ2-5, is GAGVSQTPSNKVTEKGKYVELRCDPISGHTALYWYRQSLGQGPEFLIYFQGTGAADDSGLPNDRFFAVRPEGSVSTLKIQRTERGDSAVYLCASSPGTSGGKQETQYFGPGTRLLVL.

This clonotype was seen ten or more times. The rearrangement joins TRBV5-4 to TRBJ2-5, with 10 bases identical to TRBD2. Germline V gene data show CDR1 as SGHNT and CDR2 as YYREEE (reference sequence). This CDR3 is built from 14 residues. Trimming at V came to 3 bases and at J to 3 bases, leaving 2 bases not matched to a gene. The CDR3 here is CASSWGTSEETQYF. As DNA, the CDR3 is TGTGCCAGCAGCTGGGGGACTAGCGAAGAGACCCAGTACTTC.

The gene calls are TRBV15 and TRBJ2-1, with D possibly TRBD2 on 6 matching bases. V lost 3 bases and J 8 bases, leaving 17 bases between the germline ends. The CDR3 length is 15 residues. The germline V gene has CDR1 LNHNV and CDR2 YYDKDF (reference sequence). The CDR3 bases are TGTGCCACCAGCAGCGAGCGGGTCGGGAACGATGAGCAGTTCTTC. This gives the protein CATSSERVGNDEQFF.

This clonotype was seen repeatedly, ten times or more. The chain carries TRBV19 and TRBJ2-4; D remains unclear. V was pared by 9 bases and J by 4 bases, with 16 bases between. CDR3 size: 14 residues. CDR1 LNHDA and CDR2 SQIVND come from the germline V gene (reference sequence). CDR3: CASHSSAGKNIQYF. For the CDR3, the DNA is TGTGCCAGCCACTCGTCGGCAGGAAAAAACATTCAGTACTTC. The full variable domain, completed using reference TRBV19 and TRBJ2-4, is DGGITQSPKYLFRKEGQNVTLSCEQNLNHDAMYWYRQDPGQGLRLIYYSQIVNDFQKGDIAEGYSVSREKKESFPLTVTSAQKNPTAFYLCASHSSAGKNIQYFGAGTRLSVL.

This clonotype was counted ten times or more. The rearrangement uses TRBV2 and TRBJ2-3; D possibly matches TRBD1 or TRBD2 (5 bases each). This CDR3 contains 14 residues. With 9 bases removed from V and 8 bases from J, the gap between germline ends came to 21 bases. Germline V gene sequence: CDR1 SNHLY, CDR2 FYNNEI. In nucleotides, the CDR3 is TGTGCCAGGGGGACCGGGACCCCAGCTGGTACGCAGTATTTT. It translates to CARGTGTPAGTQYF. The whole variable domain, filled in from reference TRBV2 and TRBJ2-3, reads EPEVTQTPSHQVTQMGQEVILRCVPISNHLYFYWYRQILGQKVEFLVSFYNNEISEKSEIFDDQFSVERPDGSNFTLKIRSTKLEDSAMYFCARGTGTPAGTQYFGPGTRLTVL.

This clonotype was detected many times. This sequence joins TRBV19 and TRBJ2-7; D is perhaps TRBD1 (6 bases). This CDR3 is built from 16 residues. V gave up 3 bases and J gave up 1 base, with 16 bases separating them. Germline assignment: CDR1 LNHDA and CDR2 SQIVND (reference sequence). The CDR3 coding sequence is TGTGCCAGTAGTATTTCAGGGGCCGCCAGTTCCTACGAGCAGTACTTC. Its protein product is CASSISGAASSYEQYF.